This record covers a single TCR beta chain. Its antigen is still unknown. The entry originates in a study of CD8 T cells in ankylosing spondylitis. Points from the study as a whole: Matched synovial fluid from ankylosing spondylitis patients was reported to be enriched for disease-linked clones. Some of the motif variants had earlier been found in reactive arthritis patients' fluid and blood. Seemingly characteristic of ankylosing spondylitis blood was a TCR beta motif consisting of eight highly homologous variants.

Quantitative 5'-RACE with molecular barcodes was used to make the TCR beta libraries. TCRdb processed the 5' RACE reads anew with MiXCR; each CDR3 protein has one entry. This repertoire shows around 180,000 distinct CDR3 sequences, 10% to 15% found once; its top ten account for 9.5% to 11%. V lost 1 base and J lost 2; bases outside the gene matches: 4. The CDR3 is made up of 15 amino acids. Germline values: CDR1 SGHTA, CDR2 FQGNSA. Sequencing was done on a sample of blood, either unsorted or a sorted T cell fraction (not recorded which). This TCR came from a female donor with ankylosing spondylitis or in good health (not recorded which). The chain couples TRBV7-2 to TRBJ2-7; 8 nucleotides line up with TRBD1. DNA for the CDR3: TGTGCCAGCAGCTTAGTAACAGGGGGTACCTACGAGCAGTACTTC. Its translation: CASSLVTGGTYEQYF.